This TCR beta chain was profiled in a study of beta chain features in type 1 diabetes. Whole-study context: Patients were similar to healthy donors in age and gender (as well as in cell yields). Whole-study results and caveats: Moderate yet significant TCRB CDR3 shortening was seen in Type 1 diabetes patients in all four CD4+ subsets. Overrepresentation of cells with high TCR expression could result from cDNA sequencing.

The germline gives CDR1 SGHRS, CDR2 YFSETQ. The junction had 6 bases not matched to a gene; V was cut back by 3 bases and J by 10 bases. The CDR3 length is 15 residues. For this clone: The antigen is undetermined.

Isolated RNA was reverse transcribed in full, so expressed TCRB transcripts were sequenced. Generated by immunoSEQ multiplex PCR, the TCRdb table keeps only in-frame clones and is missing some. The data contain fewer than 550,000 clones, around 10% of them seen just once; the ten biggest clones take up approximately 0.05%. V is TRBV5-1 and J is TRBJ2-1, with 14 bases lining up with TRBD2. Sequencing was performed on naive CD4+ T cells from blood. This receptor was identified in a woman aged 18-29 years in good health. CDR3 protein: CASSYGLAGGYEQFF. CDR3 in DNA: TGCGCCAGCAGCTACGGACTAGCGGGAGGTTACGAGCAGTTCTTC.